This T cell receptor beta chain was captured by sequencing in a study of blood T cell repertoires in COVID-19. Study-level information: Samples came from the United States, Italy and Spain, spanning acute and convalescent COVID-19.

Germline-derived CDR1 and CDR2 are MNHEY and SMNVEV (reference sequence). Trimming removed 5 bases from V and 2 bases from J, with 13 bases in between. The CDR3 length is 14 residues. Produced via immunoSEQ multiplex PCR; TCRdb's table is partial and in-frame only. The repertoire holds roughly 13,000 clones, with about 83% as singletons. The specimen sequenced was peripheral blood. The J gene is TRBJ2-7, the V gene TRBV27; possible D gene TRBD2, 5 bases. This sequence originates from a human donor with active COVID-19. The donor label of this sample is uncertain. The CDR3 reads CASSDSLAPYEQYF. CDR3 bases: TGTGCCAGCAGTGATAGTCTAGCACCCTACGAGCAGTACTTC.